The T cell receptor (beta chain) described here comes from a study of blood T cell repertoires in COVID-19. The overall study: The analysed material was cDNA or gDNA that came from T cells, B-cell-depleted T cells, or PBMCs.

In the authors' workflow: Researchers report that nucleated cell counts were estimated from reference gene primer amplification. Sequencing was performed with immunoSEQ multiplex PCR; in TCRdb, only in-frame clones are kept and a portion is missing. V and J calls and clone size are as listed in that table; D and trimming were resolved from the DNA. The table lists about 200,000 clones, 80% of them singletons. Trimming stripped 4 bases from V and 3 bases from J, with 16 bases between. The CDR3 sequence is 15 residues long. From germline, CDR1 is SGDLS and CDR2 YYNGEE. The sequenced sample consisted of peripheral blood. The J gene is TRBJ1-2, the V gene TRBV9; a weak D match, TRBD1 (6 bases). The clonotype comes from a woman aged 70 to 79 with acute or convalescent COVID-19. The CDR3 sequence is CASSPRGGGYYGYTF. Written as DNA, the CDR3 is TGTGCCAGCAGCCCCCGCGGGGGCGGCTACTATGGCTACACCTTC.